These 2 T cell receptor beta chains share one sample of origin, sequenced in a study of shared clonotypes between healthy human individuals. Sequencing was performed with immunoSEQ multiplex PCR; in TCRdb, only in-frame clones are kept and a portion is missing. The table lists a few million clones, around nine tenths of them singletons. Sequencing was performed on naive CD4+ T cells sorted from blood. Subset denoted: CD45RA+ positively selected. Source of these receptors: a man younger than 35 in good health.

The V gene is TRBV10-2, the J gene TRBJ1-4, with TRBD1 identical over 7 bases. The V and J ends lost 6 bases and 5 bases, in that order; junction bases with no gene match: 6. CDR1 is WSHSY and CDR2 is SAAADI in the germline V gene. This CDR3 contains 14 residues. DNA for the CDR3: TGCGCCAGCAGACCGGACAGGCTCAATGAAAAACTGTTTTTT. As protein: CASRPDRLNEKLFF.

V is TRBV18 and J is TRBJ2-1; TRBD1 is a possible D gene (6 bases). Germline CDR1 KGHSH, CDR2 LQKENI. The CDR3 has 16 amino acids. Between the trimmed V and J ends, which lost 4 bases and 1 base, there was a span of 14 bases. CDR3 DNA sequence: TGTGCCAGCTCACGAAGAGATAGGGGGTCCTACAATGAGCAGTTCTTC. Translated, it gives CASSRRDRGSYNEQFF.